The rows below give T cell receptor beta chains drawn from one sample of a study of metastatic and nonmetastatic thyroid tumors. TCRdb reassembled clones from the PCR reads with MiXCR. The data contain about 82,000 clones, roughly an eighth of them singletons. The material sequenced was tumor tissue. The receptor source for this set is a female donor with papillary thyroid cancer or a benign thyroid nodule (not recorded which). Some clones in this sample may be carry-over from other donors' samples. Both conserved end residues are part of each CDR3. D genes are given only for firm matches. Size tells how often a clone was seen (once, few, many) or the class of an expanded clone, and some rows leave it out.

v_gene	d_gene	j_gene	abundance	CDR3nt	CDR3aa
TRBV6-1	TRBD2	TRBJ2-7	few	TGTGCCAGCGGAAGCTTAGCGGGAGGGCACGACGAGCAGTACTTC	CASGSLAGGHDEQYF
TRBV19	TRBD1	TRBJ2-7	many	TGTGCCAGTAGACCCGTAGGGACAGGAGACGAGCAGTACTTC	CASRPVGTGDEQYF
TRBV30	-	TRBJ1-3	many	TGTGCCTGGAGCGTCTCATTGGGCGGAAACACCATATATTTT	CAWSVSLGGNTIYF
TRBV14	TRBD2	TRBJ2-3	many	TGTGCCAGCAGCCGCCTACTAGCGGGAGTCACAGATACGCAGTATTTT	CASSRLLAGVTDTQYF
TRBV3-1	TRBD2	TRBJ2-1	-	TGTGCCAGCACCCGACGGAGCGGGATGAGCTCCTACAATGAGCAGTTCTTC	CASTRRSGMSSYNEQFF
TRBV5-4	-	TRBJ2-7	many	TGTGCCAGCAGCTTGTCGGACAGCTCCTACGAGCAGTACTTC	CASSLSDSSYEQYF
TRBV20-1	-	TRBJ2-7	-	TGCAGTGCTAGAAGGCGGCAAGTCCCTTACGAGCAGTACTTC	CSARRRQVPYEQYF
TRBV29-1	TRBD1	TRBJ1-3	few	TGCAGCGTTCCAGGGACAGGAGCTGGAAACACCATATATTTT	CSVPGTGAGNTIYF
TRBV11-2	-	TRBJ1-1	many	TGTGCCAGCAGCTTATTCAGGGGCCCCGTGAACACTGAAGCTTTCTTT	CASSLFRGPVNTEAFF
TRBV11-1	-	TRBJ1-4	many	TGTGCCAGCAGCTTACAGGGTGAAAAACTGTTTTTT	CASSLQGEKLFF
TRBV19	TRBD1	TRBJ1-6	many	TGTGCCAGTAGTATGGGGACAGGGGAACGCAATTCACCCCTCCACTTT	CASSMGTGERNSPLHF